Listed below are T cell receptor beta chains from one sample, sequenced in a study of CD8 T cells in ankylosing spondylitis. TCRdb reprocessed the 5' RACE reads with MiXCR, giving one entry per CDR3 protein. Of around 300,000 distinct CDR3 sequences in the sample, around a tenth were seen once. Sequenced material: blood, either unsorted or a sorted T cell fraction (not recorded which). These receptors all stem from a female donor with ankylosing spondylitis or in good health (not recorded which). CDR3s include the opening cysteine and the closing phenylalanine or tryptophan. D genes are given only for firm matches. Rows may omit the clone size; those that give it use once, few, many or a size class.

v_call: TRBV28
d_call: -
clone_size: many
j_call: TRBJ2-7
cdr3_aa: CASSYPNYEQYF
cdr3_nt: TGTGCCAGCAGTTACCCCAACTACGAGCAGTACTTC

v_call: TRBV27
d_call: TRBD2
clone_size: -
j_call: TRBJ2-3
cdr3_aa: CASRTYSTSGRRADTQYF
cdr3_nt: TGTGCCAGCAGGACATACTCAACTAGCGGGAGGAGGGCAGATACGCAGTATTTT

v_call: TRBV27
d_call: -
clone_size: -
j_call: TRBJ1-4
cdr3_aa: CASSSALKGETNEKLFF
cdr3_nt: TGTGCCAGCAGTTCCGCTTTGAAGGGGGAAACTAATGAAAAACTGTTTTTT

v_call: TRBV28
d_call: TRBD1
clone_size: many
j_call: TRBJ1-5
cdr3_aa: CASSRGTGGISGNQPQHF
cdr3_nt: TGTGCCAGCAGTCGGGGGACAGGGGGCATAAGTGGCAATCAGCCCCAGCATTTT

v_call: TRBV11-2
d_call: TRBD1
clone_size: many
j_call: TRBJ2-2
cdr3_aa: CASSFGTGGTGELFF
cdr3_nt: TGTGCCAGCAGCTTTGGGACAGGGGGCACCGGGGAGCTGTTTTTT

v_call: TRBV20-1
d_call: -
clone_size: -
j_call: TRBJ1-6
cdr3_aa: CSASPGPLEPLHF
cdr3_nt: TGCAGTGCTTCCCCAGGACCCCTCGAACCCCTCCACTTT

v_call: TRBV15
d_call: -
clone_size: few
j_call: TRBJ1-5
cdr3_aa: CATRGDRQPQHF
cdr3_nt: TGTGCCACCAGAGGGGATAGGCAGCCCCAGCATTTT

v_call: TRBV10-3
d_call: -
clone_size: few
j_call: TRBJ1-5
cdr3_aa: CAISVNLDQPQHF
cdr3_nt: TGTGCCATCAGTGTAAACTTGGATCAGCCCCAGCATTTT

v_call: TRBV5-1
d_call: TRBD2
clone_size: many
j_call: TRBJ2-6
cdr3_aa: CASSPRSGVSGANVLTF
cdr3_nt: TGCGCCAGCAGTCCACGTAGCGGGGTTTCTGGGGCCAACGTCCTGACTTTC

v_call: TRBV7-2
d_call: -
clone_size: few
j_call: TRBJ1-2
cdr3_aa: CASSLAQRTVGYTF
cdr3_nt: TGTGCCAGCAGCTTAGCCCAGAGGACGGTTGGCTACACCTTC

v_call: TRBV7-2
d_call: TRBD2
clone_size: -
j_call: TRBJ2-1
cdr3_aa: CASSLEPGLAGGGKFF
cdr3_nt: TGTGCCAGCAGCTTAGAACCGGGACTAGCGGGAGGGGGAAAGTTCTTC

v_call: TRBV29-1
d_call: TRBD2
clone_size: many
j_call: TRBJ2-3
cdr3_aa: CSVEPGRAGDTQYF
cdr3_nt: TGCAGCGTTGAACCCGGGAGGGCCGGAGATACGCAGTATTTT

v_call: TRBV5-6
d_call: -
clone_size: many
j_call: TRBJ1-5
cdr3_aa: CASALGAHNQPQHF
cdr3_nt: TGTGCCAGCGCTCTGGGGGCGCACAATCAGCCCCAGCATTTT

v_call: TRBV5-6
d_call: -
clone_size: many
j_call: TRBJ2-2
cdr3_aa: CASSPPRTGELFF
cdr3_nt: TGTGCCAGCAGCCCCCCGAGGACCGGGGAGCTGTTTTTT

v_call: TRBV20-1
d_call: TRBD2
clone_size: many
j_call: TRBJ2-2
cdr3_aa: CSARDRGRDTGELFF
cdr3_nt: TGCAGTGCTAGAGATCGCGGGAGAGACACCGGGGAGCTGTTTTTT

v_call: TRBV5-1
d_call: -
clone_size: many
j_call: TRBJ1-5
cdr3_aa: CASSLDRVGDQPQHF
cdr3_nt: TGCGCCAGCAGCTTGGACAGGGTTGGGGATCAGCCCCAGCATTTT

v_call: TRBV9
d_call: -
clone_size: many
j_call: TRBJ2-7
cdr3_aa: CASSVAIRGGSDSEQYF
cdr3_nt: TGTGCCAGCAGCGTAGCTATTCGGGGCGGCTCGGACAGTGAGCAGTACTTC